The clone carrying this TCR beta chain was counted once. Its specificity is unknown. Clones were read by immunoSEQ multiplex PCR, and TCRdb kept only the in-frame ones, dropping some. The sample includes under 2,500,000 clones, around 95% of them seen just once. Trimming took off 7 bases at V and 5 bases at J, with 20 bases between the two ends. CDR1 and CDR2 from the germline V gene are ENHRY and SYGVKD. The CDR3 has 16 amino acids. The donors, all of them Caucasian adults, lived in Nashville, Tennessee. This record belongs to a study of shared clonotypes between healthy human individuals. Study findings and constraints: The sharing of about 5.3% of naive CD4 clonotypes was seen across a handful of donors. The small donor group covered limited genetic and exposure diversity.

This clonotype was obtained from a young man in good health. Sequenced input: naive CD4+ T cells sorted from blood. As for subset: CD45RA+ positively selected. The rearrangement joins TRBV10-3 to TRBJ2-2, with D possibly called TRBD1 or TRBD2 (5 bases each). DNA for the CDR3: TGTGCCATCACAGGCGAGGGGCCCTTTAGAACCGGGGAGCTGTTTTTT. It encodes CAITGEGPFRTGELFF.